One and the same sample provided the 24 T cell receptor beta chains below, sequenced in a study of CD8 T cells in ankylosing spondylitis. Using its own MiXCR run on the 5' RACE reads, TCRdb lists one record per CDR3 protein. The table includes about 130,000 distinct CDR3 sequences, approximately 10% detected once. Sequenced material: blood, either unsorted or a sorted T cell fraction (not recorded which). The origin of the receptors is a male donor with ankylosing spondylitis or in good health (not recorded which).

Many counts were recorded for this clonotype. The chain links TRBV27 to TRBJ2-7; 10 nucleotides match TRBD2. Unmatched junction bases numbered 6, after V lost 8 bases and J lost 2 bases. CDR1 is MNHEY and CDR2 is SMNVEV in the germline V gene (reference sequence). The CDR3 runs 14 residues. CDR3 sequence: CASRLAGGPYEQYF. The CDR3 DNA sequence: TGTGCCAGCCGGTTAGCGGGAGGCCCCTACGAGCAGTACTTC.

This clonotype was seen at least ten times. V is TRBV20-1 and J is TRBJ2-1; D possibly corresponds to TRBD2 (5 bases). V lost 2 bases and J lost 8, with 16 bases in between. Per the germline V gene, CDR1 is DFQATT and CDR2 is SNEGSKA (reference sequence). The CDR3 is 14 amino acids. The chain's CDR3 is CSARRAGRRDEQFF. CDR3 DNA: TGCAGTGCTAGAAGGGCCGGACGGCGGGATGAGCAGTTCTTC.

This clonotype was seen at least ten times. The chain links TRBV9 to TRBJ1-4; D is perhaps TRBD1 (5 bases). The germline gives CDR1 SGDLS, CDR2 YYNGEE. The ends were cut back, 4 bases at V and 6 bases at J, with 19 bases in the middle. The CDR3 length is 16 residues. CDR3 nucleotides: TGTGCCAGCAGCCCAGTAGGTCTGGGGCCGGATGAAAAACTGTTTTTT. It translates to CASSPVGLGPDEKLFF.

About this clonotype: A junction end diverges from the germline sequence, so it may reflect a read error. The chain has TRBV3-1 and TRBJ2-1; tentatively, D is TRBD1 (8 bases). CDR3 length: 15 amino acids. Germline assignment: CDR1 LGHDT and CDR2 YNNKEL (reference sequence). The CDR3 reads CAGSRDHRGGNEQFF. The CDR3 coding sequence is TGTGCCGGCAGCCGAGACCACAGGGGGGGGAATGAGCAGTTCTTC.

This clonotype was picked up many times. This chain uses TRBV6-5 with TRBJ2-6, with 11 bases that match TRBD2. The CDR3 loop spans 19 amino acids. The ends lost 0 bases at V and 0 bases at J; junction bases unmatched: 4. Germline V gene sequence: CDR1 MNHEY, CDR2 SVGAGI. This CDR3 is CASSYSTSGITSGANVLTF. The CDR3 nucleotides read TGTGCCAGCAGTTACTCGACTAGCGGGATTACCTCTGGGGCCAACGTCCTGACTTTC.

The V gene is TRBV7-2, the J gene TRBJ2-7; D could derive from TRBD1 or TRBD2 (5 bases each). V was shortened by 5 bases and J by 1 base, with 12 bases between the two germline ends. This CDR3 contains 14 residues. Germline CDR1 and CDR2: SGHTA and FQGNSA. CDR3 loop: CASSLPGLSYEQYF. CDR3 nucleotide sequence: TGTGCCAGCAGCCTACCGGGGCTTTCCTACGAGCAGTACTTC.

This sequence joins TRBV12-3 or TRBV12-4 and TRBJ2-7; TRBD2 agrees at 8 bases. The CDR3 contains 14 residues. Trimming cost V 6 bases and J 5 bases; bases outside gene matches: 9. The chain's CDR3 is CASRRAGGSHEQYF. The CDR3 bases are TGTGCCAGCAGACGTGCGGGGGGTAGCCACGAGCAGTACTTC.

This clonotype has at least ten counts. V usage is TRBV20-1 and J usage is TRBJ2-2, with D tentatively TRBD1 (6 bases). This CDR3 is 14 amino acids long. V shed 1 base and J shed 5 bases, with 11 bases lying between them. The germline gives CDR1 DFQATT, CDR2 SNEGSKA (reference sequence). CDR3 DNA sequence: TGCAGTGCTAGAGCAATGCAGGGGACCGGGGAGCTGTTTTTT. Protein sequence: CSARAMQGTGELFF.

This clonotype was counted at least ten times. The chain links TRBV7-8 to TRBJ2-3; D gene ambiguous. This CDR3 has 15 amino acids. With 2 bases removed from V and 1 base from J, the gap between germline ends came to 10 bases. The germline CDR1 and CDR2 sequences are SGHVS and FQNEAQ. The CDR3 loop reads CASSLSRQRTDTQYF. The CDR3 nucleotides read TGTGCCAGCAGCTTAAGCAGGCAGCGCACAGATACGCAGTATTTT.

J is TRBJ2-7 and V is TRBV28; 10 bases are a match to TRBD1. The CDR3 consists of 14 residues. The V segment lost 7 bases and the J segment 7 bases; nucleotides outside the gene matches: 10. Germline lookup yields CDR1 MDHEN and CDR2 SYDVKM. DNA for the CDR3: TGTGCCAGCAATAAGGACAGGGGGTATTCGGAGCAGTACTTC. Amino acids: CASNKDRGYSEQYF.

This clonotype has a count of ten or more. V is TRBV11-2 and J is TRBJ2-1, with a possible D match to TRBD2 (5 bases). The V end lost 7 bases, the J end lost 10 bases, and 23 bases lay between the germline ends. Germline CDR1 is SGHAT and CDR2 is FQNNGV. CDR3 length: 15 amino acids. In DNA, the CDR3 is TGTGCCAGCAAGACCTCGGCAGGAGGAATGATGGAGCAGTTCTTC. Encoded protein: CASKTSAGGMMEQFF. Variable domain in full (rest from reference TRBV11-2 and TRBJ2-1): EAGVAQSPRYKIIEKRQSVAFWCNPISGHATLYWYQQILGQGPKLLIQFQNNGVVDDSQLPKDRFSAERLKGVDSTLKIQPAKLEDSAVYLCASKTSAGGMMEQFFGPGTRLTVL.

This clonotype came up many times. This chain joins TRBV20-1 and TRBJ2-7; 9 bases are a match to TRBD1. This CDR3 region has 14 residues. In germline, CDR1 is DFQATT, CDR2 SNEGSKA (reference sequence). V was clipped by 2 bases and J by 6 bases; unmatched bases: 8. CDR3 DNA sequence: TGCAGTGCTAGACTCGGGACAGGGTTTTCCGAGCAGTACTTC. Residues: CSARLGTGFSEQYF.

This clonotype was counted many times. The V and J genes are TRBV5-1 and TRBJ2-2; TRBD1 might be the D (7 bases). CDR1 is SGHRS and CDR2 is YFSETQ in the germline V gene. V was pared by 2 bases and J by 4 bases, with 15 bases between. The CDR3 loop spans 16 amino acids. The CDR3 nucleotides read TGCGCCAGCAGCTTTGGCAGGGGGGAATCCACCGGGGAGCTGTTTTTT. Translation gives CASSFGRGESTGELFF.

This clonotype came up many times. The chain carries TRBV27 and TRBJ1-4, with D possibly matching TRBD1 (5 bases). Between the trimmed V and J ends, which lost 5 bases and 5 bases, there was a span of 18 bases. CDR1 is MNHEY and CDR2 is SMNVEV in the germline V gene (reference sequence). The CDR3 totals 16 residues. DNA of the CDR3: TGTGCCAGCAGTCCAGGGACTCCCGCCGGAAATGAAAAACTGTTTTTT. This translates into CASSPGTPAGNEKLFF. Complete variable domain (other parts from reference TRBV27 and TRBJ1-4): EAQVTQNPRYLITVTGKKLTVTCSQNMNHEYMSWYRQDPGLGLRQIYYSMNVEVTDKGDVPEGYKVSRKEKRNFPLILESPSPNQTSLYFCASSPGTPAGNEKLFFGSGTQLSVL.

Only a few counts were recorded for this clonotype. This may come from a read error, since a much larger clone is one base off. This chain's CDR3 is CSAKPGHGPNEQYF. As DNA, the CDR3 is TGCAGTGCTAAACCGGGACACGGTCCCAACGAGCAGTACTTC. The rearrangement joins TRBV20-1 to TRBJ2-7; possible D gene TRBD1, 6 bases. The germline gives CDR1 DFQATT, CDR2 SNEGSKA (reference sequence). Trimming cost V 4 bases and J 5 bases, with 18 bases left between them. The CDR3 length is 14 residues.

This clonotype has at least ten counts. The genes are TRBV24-1 and TRBJ2-3; 9 bases agree with TRBD2. J lost 1 base, V lost 5 bases, and 6 bases had no gene match. This CDR3 has 16 residues. The germline gives CDR1 KGHDR, CDR2 SFDVKD. As DNA, the CDR3 is TGTGCCACCAGTGTGACTAGCGGAAGGGGCACAGATACGCAGTATTTT. It translates to CATSVTSGRGTDTQYF.

V is TRBV29-1 and J is TRBJ2-5; 10 bases map to TRBD2. Germline V gives CDR1 SQVTM, CDR2 ANQGSEA. This CDR3 has 15 amino acids. V shed 4 bases and J 1 base; nucleotides not matched to a gene: 6. The DNA for the CDR3 is TGCAGCGTTGCTTCGGGACTAGCGTCCCAAGAGACCCAGTACTTC. Protein: CSVASGLASQETQYF.

At least ten counts were recorded for this clonotype. This sequence joins TRBV27 and TRBJ2-5; unclear D gene. The V end was cut by 3 bases, the J end by 7 bases, with 6 bases between. The length of the CDR3 is 11 residues. Germline V lookup: CDR1 MNHEY, CDR2 SMNVEV (reference sequence). The CDR3 spells CASSFGSTQYF. CDR3 bases: TGTGCCAGCAGTTTTGGGTCGACCCAGTACTTC.

This clonotype showed up many times. The chain recombines TRBV12-3 or TRBV12-4 with TRBJ2-2; no definite D call. The CDR3 totals 15 residues. Trimming pared 7 bases from V and 5 bases from J, leaving 17 bases between. CDR3 sequence (DNA): TGTGCCAGCACCACCTTAGACGGTCGAACCGGGGAGCTGTTTTTT. It yields the protein CASTTLDGRTGELFF.

This clonotype has ten or more counts. V and J are TRBV29-1 and TRBJ1-2; D not certain. V lost 3 bases to trimming and J lost 4 bases, with 9 bases between them. The germline gives CDR1 SQVTM, CDR2 ANQGSEA. The CDR3 runs 12 residues. This CDR3 reads CSVELPSYGYTF. DNA for the CDR3: TGCAGCGTTGAGTTACCCAGCTATGGCTACACCTTC. Using reference TRBV29-1 and TRBJ1-2 for the parts outside the CDR3, the full variable domain is SAVISQKPSRDICQRGTSLTIQCQVDSQVTMMFWYRQQPGQSLTLIATANQGSEATYESGFVIDKFPISRPNLTFSTLTVSNMSPEDSSIYLCSVELPSYGYTFGSGTRLTVV.

This clonotype occurred many times. CDR3 region: CASSLDSWTRYEQYF. In DNA, the CDR3 is TGTGCCAGCAGCTTAGACAGTTGGACTAGGTACGAGCAGTACTTC. The chain employs TRBV7-6 and TRBJ2-7, with 7 bases that match TRBD2. From germline, CDR1 is SGHVS and CDR2 FNYEAQ. This CDR3 is built from 15 residues. After removal of 1 base from V and 4 bases from J, the junction contained 7 bases not matched to a gene.

This rearrangement joins TRBV6-1 to TRBJ2-1, with 11 bases that match TRBD1. J was trimmed by 4 bases and V by 6 bases; bases with no gene match: 5. This CDR3 contains 15 residues. Germline CDR1 is MNHNS and CDR2 is SASEGT. CDR3 sequence: CASRTDRGLYNEQFF. For the CDR3, the DNA is TGTGCCAGCAGGACGGACAGGGGGCTTTACAATGAGCAGTTCTTC.

The table lists this clonotype with a few counts. The gene calls are TRBV10-3 and TRBJ2-7; 11 bases fit TRBD2. J gave up 6 bases and V 4 bases, and 8 bases lay outside the gene matches. Germline V gene lookup returns CDR1 ENHRY and CDR2 SYGVKD. The CDR3 is 15 residues long. CDR3 residues: CAISGELAGASEQYF. In nucleotides, the CDR3 is TGTGCCATCAGTGGGGAACTAGCGGGAGCCTCCGAGCAGTACTTC.

This clonotype was observed at least ten times. The chain recombines TRBV11-2 with TRBJ2-7, with 8 bases lining up with TRBD2. Trimming took 6 bases from V and 2 from J; bases not matched to a gene: 12. Germline CDR1 SGHAT, CDR2 FQNNGV. The CDR3 is 16 residues long. In DNA form, the CDR3 reads TGTGCCAGCAGTCTAAGGCGGGAGGTGGTTCCCTACGAGCAGTACTTC. Protein: CASSLRREVVPYEQYF.